Each of the 21 T cell receptor beta chains below was sequenced from the same sample in a study of cytomegalovirus exposure and HLA in healthy donors. The PCR used 60 Vbeta and 13 Jbeta primers. Data came from immunoSEQ multiplex PCR; TCRdb stores just in-frame clones and leaves some out. Its table records about 88,000 clones. Source material: PBMCs. All receptors derive from a girl aged 10-17 years in good health and CMV-seropositive.

The genes are TRBV25-1 and TRBJ2-5, with 8 nucleotides matching TRBD2. This CDR3 region has 17 residues. The V segment lost 5 bases and the J segment 2 bases; nucleotides outside the gene matches: 13. CDR1 is MGHDK, CDR2 SYGVNS, per germline. The CDR3 region is CASSSVTSGKEQETQYF. The CDR3 bases are TGTGCCAGCAGTAGTGTCACTAGCGGTAAGGAACAAGAGACCCAGTACTTC.

The V gene is TRBV6-1, the J gene TRBJ1-2, with D tentatively TRBD1 (6 bases). The length of the CDR3 is 14 residues. Trimming took off 2 bases at V and 4 bases at J, with 11 bases between the two ends. Germline CDR1 and CDR2: MNHNS and SASEGT. The CDR3 sequence: CASSENTGIYGYTF. The CDR3 DNA reads TGTGCCAGCAGTGAAAACACAGGGATCTATGGCTACACCTTC.

Regarding this clone: An end of the junction differs from the germline gene, which may be a read error. The chain links TRBV7-9 to TRBJ2-3; TRBD2 matches at 9 bases. Per germline, CDR1 SEHNR and CDR2 FQNEAQ (reference sequence). The CDR3 consists of 15 residues. The CDR3, as DNA: TGTGCCAGCAGCTCAGGTAGCGGGGGCACAGATAAGCAGTATTTT. Protein: CASSSGSGGTDKQYF.

This chain connects TRBV7-9 to TRBJ1-6, with 12 bases aligning to TRBD1. The trim removed 5 bases at V and 7 bases at J, leaving 9 bases unmatched. Germline CDR1 reads SEHNR; CDR2 reads FQNEAQ (reference sequence). The CDR3 is made up of 17 amino acids. The CDR3 here is CASSRGGTGGLNSPLHF. DNA for the CDR3: TGTGCCAGCAGCCGGGGAGGGACAGGGGGCTTAAATTCACCCCTCCACTTT.

The rearrangement joins TRBV6-5 to TRBJ2-7; TRBD1 matches at 8 bases. J lost 4 bases, V lost 2 bases, and 4 bases had no gene match. Germline CDR1 reads MNHEY; CDR2 reads SVGAGI. CDR3 length equals 14 residues. The CDR3: CASSYGQGAYEQYV. CDR3 nucleotide sequence: TGTGCCAGCAGTTACGGCCAGGGGGCTTACGAGCAGTACGTC.

The V call is TRBV7-9, the J call TRBJ1-1; 11 positions match TRBD1. The CDR3 sequence is 15 residues long. Germline-derived CDR1 and CDR2 are SEHNR and FQNEAQ (reference sequence). V was pared by 5 bases and J by 4 bases, with 6 bases of the junction left unmatched. The DNA for the CDR3 is TGTGCCAGCAGCCTAATGGGACAGGGGGGCACTGAAGCTTTCTTT. Translating gives CASSLMGQGGTEAFF.

This chain links TRBV11-2 with TRBJ2-1, with D unclear. This CDR3 has 12 amino acids. Germline values: CDR1 SGHAT, CDR2 FQNNGV. V lost 4 bases to trimming and J lost 5 bases, with 6 bases between them. CDR3 DNA sequence: TGTGCCAGCAGCTACAGCAACAATGAGCAGTTCTTC. Amino acid sequence: CASSYSNNEQFF.

The chain combines TRBV7-3 with TRBJ2-7; D is possibly TRBD2 (6 bases). CDR1 is SGHTA, CDR2 FQGTGA, per germline. Between the trimmed V and J ends, which lost 8 bases and 2 bases, there was a span of 19 bases. The CDR3 runs 15 residues. The CDR3 DNA reads as TGTGCCAGCGGACCCCTCGGAGGGGAGACCTACGAGCAGTACTTC. This sequence encodes CASGPLGGETYEQYF.

V gene TRBV7-6 combines with J gene TRBJ1-1; 7 positions match TRBD1. V lost 5 bases to trimming and J lost 6 bases; unmatched junction nucleotides: 6. The germline CDR1 and CDR2 sequences are SGHVS and FNYEAQ. CDR3 size: 13 residues. The CDR3 is CASSPWDRAEAFF. The CDR3 DNA reads as TGTGCCAGCAGCCCGTGGGACAGAGCTGAAGCTTTCTTT. The full variable domain, in which reference TRBV7-6 and TRBJ1-1 provide the parts outside the CDR3, is GAGVSQSPRYKVTKRGQDVALRCDPISGHVSLYWYRQALGQGPEFLTYFNYEAQQDKSGLPNDRFSAERPEGSISTLTIQRTEQRDSAMYRCASSPWDRAEAFFGQGTRLTVV.

The chain combines TRBV2 with TRBJ1-1, with 9 nucleotides matching TRBD1. The V gene end was trimmed by 5 bases and the J gene end by 11 bases; junction bases not matched to a gene: 6. This CDR3 is built from 12 residues. In germline, CDR1 is SNHLY, CDR2 FYNNEI. For the CDR3, the DNA is TGTGCCAGCAGTTGGGACAGGGTGTTCGCTTTCTTT. This encodes CASSWDRVFAFF.

V is TRBV6-5 and J is TRBJ2-7, with D maybe TRBD2 (6 bases). The CDR3 runs 15 residues. Per the germline V gene, CDR1 is MNHEY and CDR2 is SVGAGI. Trimming removed 4 bases at V and 1 base at J, with 14 bases between. CDR3 coding DNA: TGTGCCAGCAGTTCCTTGGGGACTGGTTCCTACGAGCAGTACGTC. As protein: CASSSLGTGSYEQYV.

CDR3 nucleotide sequence: TGCACCAACTACCCGGGACTAGCGGGGGATACGCAGTATTTT. This gives the protein CTNYPGLAGDTQYF. The chain is built from TRBV1 and TRBJ2-3; the DNA was not compared with TRBD2, the D call given in the table. TRBV1 is deemed a pseudogene. The CDR3 contains 14 residues.

The gene calls are TRBV4-3 and TRBJ1-1, with unresolved D. Germline values: CDR1 LGHNA, CDR2 YSLEER. The CDR3 contains 12 residues. V gave up 0 bases and J gave up 5 bases, with 4 bases separating them. The CDR3 nucleotides read TGCGCCAGCAGCCAAGATCGGACTGAAGCTTTCTTT. Translating gives CASSQDRTEAFF.

This chain links TRBV5-5 with TRBJ1-1; D unclear. Looked up from germline, CDR1 is SGHKS and CDR2 is YYEKEE (reference sequence). The V and J ends lost 0 bases and 4 bases respectively, with 10 bases between them. This CDR3 has 14 amino acids. CDR3 bases: TGTGCCAGCAGCTTGGCGTGGCAGTTCACTGAAGCTTTCTTT. It encodes CASSLAWQFTEAFF.

CDR3 sequence (DNA): TGTGCCAGCAGCTCCGCTTCTGCCCTACAGACTAACTATGGCTACACCTTC. It codes for CASSSASALQTNYGYTF. The chain is built from TRBV7-9 and TRBJ1-2; D remains ambiguous. Germline V gives CDR1 SEHNR, CDR2 FQNEAQ (reference sequence). This CDR3 is 17 amino acids long. Trimming removed 4 bases at V and 0 bases at J, with 18 bases between.

This chain connects TRBV5-5 to TRBJ1-1, with 7 nucleotides matching TRBD1. The V and J ends lost 0 bases and 11 bases, in that order; junction bases with no gene match: 10. This CDR3 is 14 amino acids long. Per germline, CDR1 SGHKS and CDR2 YYEKEE (reference sequence). The DNA of the CDR3 is TGTGCCAGCAGCTTGGAGGACACCGGGACAGCGGCTTTCTTT. Its translation is CASSLEDTGTAAFF.

The V and J genes are TRBV27 and TRBJ2-2; 9 nucleotides line up with TRBD2. Germline V gene lookup returns CDR1 MNHEY and CDR2 SMNVEV (reference sequence). The CDR3 has 20 amino acids. The V segment lost 0 bases and the J segment 3 bases; nucleotides outside the gene matches: 14. The CDR3 DNA reads as TGTGCCAGCAGTTTATCGTTCGCGAAGAGCGGGGGGTTCTACACCGGGGAGCTGTTTTTT. Its protein product is CASSLSFAKSGGFYTGELFF.

The J gene is TRBJ1-2, the V gene TRBV21-1; the DNA was not used to check the table's D call, TRBD1. TRBV21-1 is tagged as a pseudogene. The CDR3 runs to 18 residues. CDR3 in DNA: TGTGCCAGCAGCAAACGAAGCACTCCAGGGGGCGAGGTCGATGGCTACACCTTC. Amino acid sequence: CASSKRSTPGGEVDGYTF.

The V and J genes are TRBV6-1 and TRBJ1-5; D ambiguous. The length of the CDR3 is 11 residues. The V gene's germline CDR1 is MNHNS and CDR2 SASEGT. The V end lost 6 bases, the J end lost 7 bases, and 7 bases lay between the germline ends. The CDR3 reads CASSEFQPQHF. In DNA form, the CDR3 reads TGTGCCAGCAGCGAGTTCCAGCCCCAGCATTTT.

The chain combines TRBV2 with TRBJ2-1; 11 bases are a match to TRBD2. V shed 7 bases, J shed 0 bases, and the junction held 8 bases outside the gene matches. The CDR3 runs to 17 residues. Germline CDR1 is SNHLY and CDR2 is FYNNEI. CDR3 residues: CASKEASGGSSYNEQFF. CDR3 sequence (DNA): TGTGCCAGCAAAGAGGCTAGCGGGGGGAGCTCCTACAATGAGCAGTTCTTC.

The rearrangement uses TRBV19 and TRBJ2-1; TRBD2 agrees at 7 bases. CDR1 is LNHDA, CDR2 SQIVND, per germline (reference sequence). The CDR3 runs 15 residues. Trimming removed 5 bases from V and 5 bases from J; junction bases left unmatched: 9. The CDR3 bases are TGTGCCAGTAGTCATCTAGCGGAAGGAAACAATGAGCAGTTCTTC. It specifies CASSHLAEGNNEQFF.